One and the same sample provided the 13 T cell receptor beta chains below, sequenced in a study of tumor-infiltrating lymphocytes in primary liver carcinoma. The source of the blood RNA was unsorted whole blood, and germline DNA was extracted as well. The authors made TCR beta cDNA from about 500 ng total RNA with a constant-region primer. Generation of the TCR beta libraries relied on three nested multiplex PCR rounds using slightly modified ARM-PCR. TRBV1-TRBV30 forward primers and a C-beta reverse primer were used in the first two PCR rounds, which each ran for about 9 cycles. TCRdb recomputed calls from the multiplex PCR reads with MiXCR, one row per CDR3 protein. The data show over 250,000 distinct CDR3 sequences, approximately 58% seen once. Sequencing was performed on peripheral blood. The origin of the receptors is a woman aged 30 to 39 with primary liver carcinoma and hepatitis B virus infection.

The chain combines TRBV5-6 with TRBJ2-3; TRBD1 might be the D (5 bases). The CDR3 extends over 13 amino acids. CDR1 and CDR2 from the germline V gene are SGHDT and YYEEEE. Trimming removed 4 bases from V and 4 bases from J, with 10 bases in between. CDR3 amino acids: CASSPDNADTQYF. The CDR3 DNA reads TGTGCCAGCAGCCCGGACAACGCAGATACGCAGTATTTT.

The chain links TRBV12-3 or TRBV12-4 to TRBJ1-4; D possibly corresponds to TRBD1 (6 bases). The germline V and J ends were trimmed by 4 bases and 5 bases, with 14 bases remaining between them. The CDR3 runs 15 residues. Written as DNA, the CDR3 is TGTGCCAGCAGTTCTCTGACAGGACGAAATGAAAAACTGTTTTTT. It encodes CASSSLTGRNEKLFF.

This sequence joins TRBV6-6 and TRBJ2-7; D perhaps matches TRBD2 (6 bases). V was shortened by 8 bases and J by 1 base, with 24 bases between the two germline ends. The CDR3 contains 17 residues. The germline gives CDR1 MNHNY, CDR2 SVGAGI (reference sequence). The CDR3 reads CASRGRTRAGSSYEQYF. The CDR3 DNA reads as TGTGCCAGCCGAGGGAGGACTCGGGCAGGCTCGTCCTACGAGCAGTACTTC.

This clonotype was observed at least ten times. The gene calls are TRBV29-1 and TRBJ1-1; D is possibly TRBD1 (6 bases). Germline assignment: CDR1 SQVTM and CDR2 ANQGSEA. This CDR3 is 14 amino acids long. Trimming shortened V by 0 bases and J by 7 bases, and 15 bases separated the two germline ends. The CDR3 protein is CSVEDTGSAGEAFF. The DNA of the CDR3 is TGCAGCGTTGAAGATACAGGGAGTGCAGGTGAAGCTTTCTTT.

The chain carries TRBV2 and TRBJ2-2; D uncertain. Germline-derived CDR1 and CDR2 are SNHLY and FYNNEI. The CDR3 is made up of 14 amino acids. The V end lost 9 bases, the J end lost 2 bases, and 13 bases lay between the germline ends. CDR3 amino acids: CASVGTLNTGELFF. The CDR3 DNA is TGTGCCAGTGTCGGAACACTCAACACCGGGGAGCTGTTTTTT.

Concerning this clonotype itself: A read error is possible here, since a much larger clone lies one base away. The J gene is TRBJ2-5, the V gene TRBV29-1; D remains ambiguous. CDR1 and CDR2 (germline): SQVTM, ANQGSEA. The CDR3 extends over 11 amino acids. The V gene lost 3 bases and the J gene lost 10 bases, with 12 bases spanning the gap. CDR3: CSVDYLQIQYF. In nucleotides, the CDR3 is TGCAGCGTTGACTATTTACAGATCCAGTACTTC.

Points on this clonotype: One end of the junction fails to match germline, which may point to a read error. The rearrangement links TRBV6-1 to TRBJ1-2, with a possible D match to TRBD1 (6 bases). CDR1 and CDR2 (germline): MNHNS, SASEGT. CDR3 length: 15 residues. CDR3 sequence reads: CPSSEAGAGRFGYTF. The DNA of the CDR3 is TGTCCCAGCAGTGAAGCGGGGGCGGGACGGTTTGGCTACACCTTC.

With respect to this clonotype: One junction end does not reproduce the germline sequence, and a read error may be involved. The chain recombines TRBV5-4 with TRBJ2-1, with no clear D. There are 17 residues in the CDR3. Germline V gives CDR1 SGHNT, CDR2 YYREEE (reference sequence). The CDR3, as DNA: TGTGCCTGCAGCTTGGGATTCTATGAGAGCTCCTACAATGAGCAGTTCTTC. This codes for CACSLGFYESSYNEQFF.

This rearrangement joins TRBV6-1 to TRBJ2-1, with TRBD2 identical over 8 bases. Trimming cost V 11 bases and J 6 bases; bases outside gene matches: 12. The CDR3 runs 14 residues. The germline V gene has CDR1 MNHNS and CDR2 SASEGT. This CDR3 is CAGAGGLWINEQFF. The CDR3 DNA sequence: TGTGCCGGGGCGGGAGGACTGTGGATCAATGAGCAGTTCTTC.

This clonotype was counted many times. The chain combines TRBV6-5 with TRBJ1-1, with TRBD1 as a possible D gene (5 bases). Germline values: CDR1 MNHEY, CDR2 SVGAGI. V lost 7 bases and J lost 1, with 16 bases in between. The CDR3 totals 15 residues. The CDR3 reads CASIKRGRGNTEAFF. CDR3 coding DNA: TGTGCCAGCATCAAAAGGGGACGAGGGAACACTGAAGCTTTCTTT.

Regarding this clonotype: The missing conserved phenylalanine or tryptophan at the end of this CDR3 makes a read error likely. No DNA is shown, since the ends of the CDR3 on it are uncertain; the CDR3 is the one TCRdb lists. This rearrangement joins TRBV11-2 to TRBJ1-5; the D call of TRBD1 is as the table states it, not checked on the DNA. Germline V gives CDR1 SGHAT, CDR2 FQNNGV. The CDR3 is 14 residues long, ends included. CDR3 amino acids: CASSHPGVSQPQRY.

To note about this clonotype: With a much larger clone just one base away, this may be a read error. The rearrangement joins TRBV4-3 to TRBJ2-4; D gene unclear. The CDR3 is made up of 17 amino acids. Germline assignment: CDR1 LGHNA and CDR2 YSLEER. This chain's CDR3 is CASSQDIGVQPKNIQYF. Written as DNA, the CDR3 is TGTGCCAGCAGCCAAGATATAGGAGTTCAGCCCAAAAACATTCAGTACTTC.

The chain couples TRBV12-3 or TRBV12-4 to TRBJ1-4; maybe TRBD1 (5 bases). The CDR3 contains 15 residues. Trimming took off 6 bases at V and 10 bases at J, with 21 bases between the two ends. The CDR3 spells CASSLGRHGERKLFF. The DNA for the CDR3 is TGTGCCAGCAGCTTGGGGCGGCATGGGGAGCGAAAACTGTTTTTT.